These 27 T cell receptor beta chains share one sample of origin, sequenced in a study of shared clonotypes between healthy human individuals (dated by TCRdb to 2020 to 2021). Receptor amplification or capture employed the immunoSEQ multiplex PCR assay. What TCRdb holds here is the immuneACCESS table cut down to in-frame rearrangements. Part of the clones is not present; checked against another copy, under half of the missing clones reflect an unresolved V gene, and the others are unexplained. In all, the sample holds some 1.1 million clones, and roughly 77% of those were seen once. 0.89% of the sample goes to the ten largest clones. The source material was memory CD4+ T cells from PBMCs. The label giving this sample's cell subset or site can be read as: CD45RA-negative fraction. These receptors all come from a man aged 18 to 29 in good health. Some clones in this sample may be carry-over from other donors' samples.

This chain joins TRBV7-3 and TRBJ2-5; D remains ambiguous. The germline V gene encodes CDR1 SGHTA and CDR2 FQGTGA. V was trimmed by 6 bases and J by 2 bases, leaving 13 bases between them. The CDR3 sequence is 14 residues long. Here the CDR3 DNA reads TGTGCCAGCAGAGAGGACGGCCAGCAAGAGACCCAGTACTTC. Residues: CASREDGQQETQYF.

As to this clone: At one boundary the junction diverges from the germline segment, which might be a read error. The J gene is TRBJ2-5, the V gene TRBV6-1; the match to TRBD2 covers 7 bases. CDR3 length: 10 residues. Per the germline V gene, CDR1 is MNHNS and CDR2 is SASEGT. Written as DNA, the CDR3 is TGTGCCACCACCCGGGACTACCTCCACTTC. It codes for CATTRDYLHF.

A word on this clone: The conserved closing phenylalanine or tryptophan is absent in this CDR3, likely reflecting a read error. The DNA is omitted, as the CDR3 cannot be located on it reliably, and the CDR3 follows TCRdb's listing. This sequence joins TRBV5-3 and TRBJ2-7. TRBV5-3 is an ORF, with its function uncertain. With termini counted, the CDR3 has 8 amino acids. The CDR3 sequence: CARRWGPP.

The CDR3 reads CASSLNSYNEQFF. The CDR3, as DNA: TGTGCCAGCAGTTTAAACAGTTACAATGAGCAGTTCTTC. The chain has TRBV27 and TRBJ2-1, with no clear D. Trimming pared 2 bases from V and 4 bases from J, leaving 6 bases between. Germline values: CDR1 MNHEY, CDR2 SMNVEV (reference sequence). The CDR3 loop spans 13 amino acids.

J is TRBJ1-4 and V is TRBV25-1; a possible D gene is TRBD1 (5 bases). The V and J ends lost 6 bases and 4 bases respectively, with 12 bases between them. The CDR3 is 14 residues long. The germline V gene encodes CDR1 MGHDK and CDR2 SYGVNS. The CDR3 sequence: CASRGVRGNEKLFF. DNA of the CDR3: TGTGCCAGCAGAGGGGTAAGGGGTAATGAAAAACTGTTTTTT.

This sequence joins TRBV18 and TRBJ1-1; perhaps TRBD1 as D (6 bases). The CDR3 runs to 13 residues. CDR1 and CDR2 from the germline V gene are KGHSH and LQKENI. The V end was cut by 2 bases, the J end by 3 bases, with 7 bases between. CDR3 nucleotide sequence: TGTGCCAGCTCACCAGGACAGCACACTGAAGCTTTCTTT. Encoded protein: CASSPGQHTEAFF.

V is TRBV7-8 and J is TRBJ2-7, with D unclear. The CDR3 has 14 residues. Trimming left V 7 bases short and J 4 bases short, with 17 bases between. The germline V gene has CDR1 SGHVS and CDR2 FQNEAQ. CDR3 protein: CASKQFPDVYEQYF. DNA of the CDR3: TGTGCCAGCAAACAGTTTCCAGATGTATACGAGCAGTACTTC.

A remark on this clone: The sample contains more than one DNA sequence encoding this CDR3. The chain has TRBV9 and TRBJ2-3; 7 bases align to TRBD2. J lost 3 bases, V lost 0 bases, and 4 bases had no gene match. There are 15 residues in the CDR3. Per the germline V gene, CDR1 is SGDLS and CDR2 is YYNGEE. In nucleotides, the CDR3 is TGTGCCAGCAGCGTAGGAACGGGAGGAACAGATACGCAGTATTTT. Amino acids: CASSVGTGGTDTQYF. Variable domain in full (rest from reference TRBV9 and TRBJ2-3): DSGVTQTPKHLITATGQRVTLRCSPRSGDLSVYWYQQSLDQGLQFLIQYYNGEERAKGNILERFSAQQFPDLHSELNLSSLELGDSALYFCASSVGTGGTDTQYFGPGTRLTVL.

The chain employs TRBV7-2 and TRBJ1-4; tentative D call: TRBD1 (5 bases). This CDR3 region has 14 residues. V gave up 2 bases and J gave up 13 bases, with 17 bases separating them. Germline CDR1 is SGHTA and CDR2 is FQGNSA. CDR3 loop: CASSLMGEGLGLFF. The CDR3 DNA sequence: TGTGCCAGCAGCTTAATGGGTGAGGGGCTTGGACTGTTTTTT.

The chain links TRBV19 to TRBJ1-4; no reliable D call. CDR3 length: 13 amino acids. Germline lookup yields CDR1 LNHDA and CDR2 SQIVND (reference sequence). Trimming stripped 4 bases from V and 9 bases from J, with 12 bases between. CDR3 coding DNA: TGTGCCAGTAGTACCCGGGTCCAGAAAAAACTGTTTTTT. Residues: CASSTRVQKKLFF.

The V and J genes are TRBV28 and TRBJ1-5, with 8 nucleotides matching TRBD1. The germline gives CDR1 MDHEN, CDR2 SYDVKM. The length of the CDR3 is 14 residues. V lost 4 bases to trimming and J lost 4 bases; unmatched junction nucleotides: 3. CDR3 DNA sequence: TGTGCCAGCAGTTCAGGGGGCAGGAATCAGCCCCAGCATTTT. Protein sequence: CASSSGGRNQPQHF.

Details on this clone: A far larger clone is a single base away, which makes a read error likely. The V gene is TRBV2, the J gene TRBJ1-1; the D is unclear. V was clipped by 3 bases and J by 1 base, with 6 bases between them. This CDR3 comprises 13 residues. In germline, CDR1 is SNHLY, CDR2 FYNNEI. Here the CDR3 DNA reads TGTGCCAGCAGTGATGGTTGGAACACTGAAGCTTTCTTT. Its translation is CASSDGWNTEAFF.

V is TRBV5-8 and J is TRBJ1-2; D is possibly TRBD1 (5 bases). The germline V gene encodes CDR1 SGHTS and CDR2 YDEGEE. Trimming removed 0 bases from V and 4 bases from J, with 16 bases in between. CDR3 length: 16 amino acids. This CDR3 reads CASSLDWGIAGYGYTF. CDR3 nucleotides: TGTGCCAGCAGCTTGGATTGGGGGATCGCGGGCTATGGCTACACCTTC. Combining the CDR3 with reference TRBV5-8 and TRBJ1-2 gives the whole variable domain EAGVTQSPTHLIKTRGQQATLRCSPISGHTSVYWYQQALGLGLQFLLWYDEGEERNRGNFPPRFSGRQFPNYSSELNVNALELEDSALYLCASSLDWGIAGYGYTFGSGTRLTVV.

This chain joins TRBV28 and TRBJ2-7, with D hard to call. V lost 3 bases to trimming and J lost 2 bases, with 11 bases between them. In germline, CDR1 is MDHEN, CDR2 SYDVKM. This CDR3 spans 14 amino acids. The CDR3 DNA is TGTGCCAGCAGTTTCTCGGACGGTACCTACGAGCAGTACTTC. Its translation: CASSFSDGTYEQYF.

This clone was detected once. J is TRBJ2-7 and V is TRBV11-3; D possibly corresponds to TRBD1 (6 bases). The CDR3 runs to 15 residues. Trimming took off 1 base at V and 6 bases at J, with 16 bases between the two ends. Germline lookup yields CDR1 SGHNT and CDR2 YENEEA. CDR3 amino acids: CASSLGSKQGSEQYF. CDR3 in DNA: TGTGCCAGCAGCTTAGGTTCTAAACAGGGCTCCGAGCAGTACTTC.

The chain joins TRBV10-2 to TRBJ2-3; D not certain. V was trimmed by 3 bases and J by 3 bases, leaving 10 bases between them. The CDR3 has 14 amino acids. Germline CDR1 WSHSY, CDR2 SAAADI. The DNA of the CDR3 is TGCGCCAGCAGTGAAAACCTTTTAACAGATACGCAGTATTTT. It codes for CASSENLLTDTQYF.

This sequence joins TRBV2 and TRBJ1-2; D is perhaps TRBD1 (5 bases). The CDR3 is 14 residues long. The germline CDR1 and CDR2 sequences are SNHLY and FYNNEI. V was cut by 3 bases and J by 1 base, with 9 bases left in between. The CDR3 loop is CASSDRAVNYGYTF. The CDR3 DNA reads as TGTGCCAGCAGTGACAGGGCAGTTAACTATGGCTACACCTTC.

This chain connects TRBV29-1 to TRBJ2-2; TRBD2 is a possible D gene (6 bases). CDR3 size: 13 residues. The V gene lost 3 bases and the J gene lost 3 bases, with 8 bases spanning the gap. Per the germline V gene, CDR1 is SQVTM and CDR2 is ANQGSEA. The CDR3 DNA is TGCAGCGTTGACGGAGGGTACACCGGGGAGCTGTTTTTT. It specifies CSVDGGYTGELFF.

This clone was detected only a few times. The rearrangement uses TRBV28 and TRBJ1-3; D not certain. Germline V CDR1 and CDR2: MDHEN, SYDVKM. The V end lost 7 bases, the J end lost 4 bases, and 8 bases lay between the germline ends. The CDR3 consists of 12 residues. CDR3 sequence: CASTSAGNTIYF. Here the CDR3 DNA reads TGTGCCAGCACTTCCGCGGGAAACACCATATATTTT.

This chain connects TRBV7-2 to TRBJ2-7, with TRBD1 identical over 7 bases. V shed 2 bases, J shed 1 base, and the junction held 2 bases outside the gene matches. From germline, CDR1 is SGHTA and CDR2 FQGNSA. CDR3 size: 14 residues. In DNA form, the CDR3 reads TGTGCCAGCAGCTTATACAGGGGTTCCTACGAGCAGTACTTC. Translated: CASSLYRGSYEQYF.

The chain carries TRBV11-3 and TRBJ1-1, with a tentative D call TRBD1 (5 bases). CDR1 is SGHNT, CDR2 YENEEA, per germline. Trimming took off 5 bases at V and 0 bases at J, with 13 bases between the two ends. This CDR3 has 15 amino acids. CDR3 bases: TGTGCCAGCAGCGCACCCCGGGGCCTGAACACTGAAGCTTTCTTT. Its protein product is CASSAPRGLNTEAFF.

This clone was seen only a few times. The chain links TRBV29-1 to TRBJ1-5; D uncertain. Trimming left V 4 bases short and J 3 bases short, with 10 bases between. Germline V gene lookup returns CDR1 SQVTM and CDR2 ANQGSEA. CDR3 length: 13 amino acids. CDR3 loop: CSVVEDYNQPQHF. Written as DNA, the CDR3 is TGCAGCGTTGTTGAGGACTACAATCAGCCCCAGCATTTT. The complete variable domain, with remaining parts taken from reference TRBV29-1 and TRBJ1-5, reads SAVISQKPSRDICQRGTSLTIQCQVDSQVTMMFWYRQQPGQSLTLIATANQGSEATYESGFVIDKFPISRPNLTFSTLTVSNMSPEDSSIYLCSVVEDYNQPQHFGDGTRLSIL.

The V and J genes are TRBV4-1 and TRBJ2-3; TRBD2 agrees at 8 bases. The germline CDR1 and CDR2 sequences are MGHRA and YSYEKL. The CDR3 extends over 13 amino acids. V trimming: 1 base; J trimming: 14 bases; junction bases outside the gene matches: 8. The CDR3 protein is CASSQVEGAGGYF. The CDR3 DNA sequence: TGCGCCAGCAGCCAAGTTGAGGGCGCGGGAGGGTATTTT.

The CDR3 protein is CASSRLGGRGNEQFF. The DNA for the CDR3 is TGTGCCAGCAGCCGATTGGGCGGGAGAGGTAATGAGCAGTTCTTC. The rearrangement links TRBV5-6 to TRBJ2-1; 7 nucleotides align to TRBD2. Germline V gives CDR1 SGHDT, CDR2 YYEEEE. The CDR3 runs 15 residues. Trimming removed 4 bases from V and 7 bases from J; junction bases left unmatched: 11.

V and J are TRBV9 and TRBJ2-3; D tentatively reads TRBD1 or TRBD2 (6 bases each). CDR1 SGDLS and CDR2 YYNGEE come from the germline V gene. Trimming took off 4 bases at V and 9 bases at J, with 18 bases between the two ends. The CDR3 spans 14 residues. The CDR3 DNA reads TGTGCCAGCAGCCCCATCCCGGGGGCAAGGACGCAGTATTTT. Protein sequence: CASSPIPGARTQYF.

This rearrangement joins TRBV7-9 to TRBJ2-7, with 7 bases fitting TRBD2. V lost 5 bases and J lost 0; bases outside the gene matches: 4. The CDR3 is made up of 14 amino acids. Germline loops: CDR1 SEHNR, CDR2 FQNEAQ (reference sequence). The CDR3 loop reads CASSQRTSSYEQYF. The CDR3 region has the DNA TGTGCCAGCAGCCAGCGGACTAGCTCCTACGAGCAGTACTTC. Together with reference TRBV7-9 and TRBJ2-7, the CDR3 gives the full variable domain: DTGVSQNPRHKITKRGQNVTFRCDPISEHNRLYWYRQTLGQGPEFLTYFQNEAQLEKSRLLSDRFSAERPKGSFSTLEIQRTEQGDSAMYLCASSQRTSSYEQYFGPGTRLTVT.

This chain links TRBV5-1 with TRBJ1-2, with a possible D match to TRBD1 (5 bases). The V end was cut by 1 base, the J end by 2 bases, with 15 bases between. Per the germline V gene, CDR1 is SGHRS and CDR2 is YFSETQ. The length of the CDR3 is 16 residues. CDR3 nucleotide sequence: TGCGCCAGCAGCTTGAGTTTTGATCCAGGGAACTATGGCTACACCTTC. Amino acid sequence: CASSLSFDPGNYGYTF.